A single sample gave rise to the 9 T cell receptor beta chains below, sequenced in a study of blood T cell repertoires in COVID-19 (TCRdb year 2020). The library was produced with the immunoSEQ multiplex PCR assay. As stored in TCRdb, this immuneACCESS dataset retains in-frame rearrangements with V and J assigned. A fraction of the clones does not appear; measured against another copy, unresolved V genes explain less than half of the discrepancy, and the remainder lacks a known reason. This sample has a few hundred thousand clones in its table, and about 87% of those were observed once. Of the sample, about 9.4% falls within the top ten clones. The sample comprised peripheral blood. The source is a woman aged 25-40 years with COVID-19, enrolled during active disease.

The CDR3 reads CASSQEDSVPGTQYF. The CDR3 DNA follows: TGTGCCAGCAGCCAAGAAGACAGCGTCCCCGGGACCCAGTACTTC. The chain is built from TRBV3-1 (or the pseudogene TRBV3-2) and TRBJ2-5; D is possibly TRBD1 (5 bases). CDR1 and CDR2 (germline): LGHDT, YNNKEL (reference sequence). This CDR3 spans 15 amino acids. V lost 0 bases, J lost 7 bases, and 15 bases lay in between.

This chain uses TRBV30 with TRBJ1-4; D ambiguous. Germline-derived CDR1 and CDR2 are GTSNPN and SVGIG (reference sequence). The CDR3 length is 17 residues. V was pared by 0 bases and J by 1 base, with 15 bases between. CDR3 sequence (DNA): TGTGCCTGGAGTGTACGAAGTGGGTGGAGAACTAATGAAAAACTGTTTTTT. This sequence encodes CAWSVRSGWRTNEKLFF. The variable domain in full, completed from reference TRBV30 and TRBJ1-4, reads SQTIHQWPATLVQPVGSPLSLECTVEGTSNPNLYWYRQAAGRGLQLLFYSVGIGQISSEVPQNLSASRPQDRQFILSSKKLLLSDSGFYLCAWSVRSGWRTNEKLFFGSGTQLSVL.

This clone was seen only once. The V call is TRBV7-2, the J call TRBJ1-2; TRBD1 aligns across 10 bases. The V gene end was trimmed by 5 bases and the J gene end by 7 bases; junction bases not matched to a gene: 7. Germline assignment: CDR1 SGHTA and CDR2 FQGNSA. The CDR3 has 14 residues. The DNA of the CDR3 is TGTGCCAGCAGCGGGGAGACAGGGGGCGTTGGCTACACCTTC. Amino acid sequence: CASSGETGGVGYTF.

This chain joins TRBV6-5 and TRBJ1-6; no clear D gene. Between the trimmed V and J ends, which lost 4 bases and 9 bases, there was a span of 10 bases. The CDR3 contains 13 residues. The germline V gene has CDR1 MNHEY and CDR2 SVGAGI. The CDR3 loop is CASSSGVGSPLHF. CDR3 in DNA: TGTGCCAGCAGTTCCGGAGTAGGTTCACCCCTCCACTTT.

The gene calls are TRBV5-1 and TRBJ1-1, with TRBD1 as a possible D gene (5 bases). CDR3 size: 14 residues. The germline V and J ends were trimmed by 4 bases and 0 bases, with 10 bases remaining between them. CDR1 is SGHRS and CDR2 is YFSETQ in the germline V gene. CDR3 amino acids: CASSTKGVNTEAFF. CDR3 coding DNA: TGCGCCAGCAGCACAAAAGGGGTGAACACTGAAGCTTTCTTT.

This chain joins TRBV7-9 and TRBJ1-2; 7 bases match TRBD1. Germline V gene data show CDR1 as SEHNR and CDR2 as FQNEAQ (reference sequence). V dropped 2 bases and J dropped 2; count of bases not matched to a gene: 5. The CDR3 runs 15 residues. The CDR3 sequence: CASSLSQGVNYGYTF. In nucleotides, the CDR3 is TGTGCCAGCAGCTTATCCCAGGGGGTGAACTATGGCTACACCTTC. The whole variable domain, remainder taken from reference TRBV7-9 and TRBJ1-2, is DTGVSQNPRHKITKRGQNVTFRCDPISEHNRLYWYRQTLGQGPEFLTYFQNEAQLEKSRLLSDRFSAERPKGSFSTLEIQRTEQGDSAMYLCASSLSQGVNYGYTFGSGTRLTVV.

V is TRBV15 and J is TRBJ2-5; no clear D gene. V dropped 0 bases and J dropped 5 bases, with 7 bases sitting between them. The length of the CDR3 is 13 residues. Germline V gene lookup returns CDR1 LNHNV and CDR2 YYDKDF (reference sequence). This CDR3 is CATSRDRYETQYF. CDR3 coding DNA: TGTGCCACCAGCAGAGATAGATATGAGACCCAGTACTTC.

In its sample, this clone was seen a few times. The CDR3 sequence: CATSIDREVGEQYF. CDR3 nucleotides: TGTGCCACCAGCATCGACAGGGAGGTGGGCGAGCAGTACTTC. The J gene is TRBJ2-7, the V gene TRBV15; the D gene is possibly TRBD1 (7 bases). In germline, CDR1 is LNHNV, CDR2 YYDKDF (reference sequence). This CDR3 has 14 amino acids. Deletions cut 4 bases from V and 6 bases from J, with 16 bases between.

The chain has TRBV10-1 and TRBJ2-1, with D perhaps TRBD2 (5 bases). The V end was cut by 5 bases, the J end by 8 bases, with 13 bases between. Per the germline V gene, CDR1 is WNHNN and CDR2 is SYGVQD (reference sequence). The CDR3 is made up of 13 amino acids. CDR3 nucleotides: TGCGCCAGCAGTCGCCCCCCCGGGGATGAGCAGTTCTTC. Translation: CASSRPPGDEQFF.